These T cell receptor beta chains were read from a single sample in a study of CD8+ T cells in alopecia areata. Sequenced by immunoSEQ multiplex PCR; TCRdb stores in-frame clones only, minus some. The sample yields around 200,000 clones, about three fifths seen once. The sequences come from CD4+ T cells sorted from blood, collected at week 4, from a patient treated with tofacitinib. The source of these receptors is a human donor with alopecia areata. CDR3s include the opening cysteine and the closing phenylalanine or tryptophan. A D gene is named only where the DNA matches it firmly. Clone size, where shown, is once, few, many, or a class for clones that have expanded.

cdr3_aa	cdr3_nt	j_call	clone_size	v_call	d_call
CASSSPTSGTEAFF	TGCGCCAGCAGCTCCCCTACCTCGGGCACTGAAGCTTTCTTT	TRBJ1-1	.	TRBV4-1	.
CASIGPRQVGGYTF	TGTGCCAGCATTGGCCCCAGACAGGTCGGAGGCTACACCTTC	TRBJ1-2	.	TRBV6-5	.
CSAIDIEAFF	TGCAGTGCTATAGATATTGAAGCTTTCTTT	TRBJ1-1	.	TRBV20-1	.
CSVQKRTGSYNEQFF	TGCAGCGTCCAAAAGAGGACAGGATCCTACAATGAGCAGTTCTTC	TRBJ2-1	.	TRBV29-1	TRBD1
CASRLNTEAFF	TGCGCCAGCAGACTGAACACTGAAGCTTTCTTT	TRBJ1-1	few	TRBV23-1	.
CASSSRDFGEQFF	TGTGCCAGCAGCTCGAGGGACTTTGGTGAGCAGTTCTTC	TRBJ2-1	few	TRBV7-9	.
CASSYGSGGYEQYF	TGTGCCAGCAGTTACGGGTCAGGGGGCTACGAGCAGTACTTC	TRBJ2-7	.	TRBV6-5	TRBD1
CAWSRGQYTEQYF	TGTGCCTGGAGTCGGGGACAGTATACCGAGCAGTACTTC	TRBJ2-7	.	TRBV30	TRBD1
CASSVGGGIQETQYF	TGTGCCAGCAGCGTAGGGGGCGGGATCCAAGAGACCCAGTACTTC	TRBJ2-5	.	TRBV9	.
CASSSNGETYGYTF	TGTGCCAGCAGCTCTAACGGGGAAACCTATGGCTACACCTTC	TRBJ1-2	.	TRBV5-6	.
CASTRAGGESGYTF	TGTGCCAGCACCCGGGCAGGGGGCGAAAGTGGCTACACCTTC	TRBJ1-2	.	TRBV5-4	TRBD1
CASSPGTGGDSPLHF	TGTGCCAGCTCACCCGGGACAGGGGGCGATTCACCCCTCCACTTT	TRBJ1-6	.	TRBV18	TRBD1
CASSVVGNYGYTF	TGTGCCAGCAGCGTAGTAGGGAACTATGGCTACACCTTC	TRBJ1-2	.	TRBV9	.
CASSSGDGYNSPLHF	TGCGCCAGCAGCTCGGGTGACGGCTATAATTCACCCCTCCACTTT	TRBJ1-6	.	TRBV5-1	.
CASSPQGIEQYF	TGTGCCAGCTCACCACAGGGAATCGAGCAGTACTTC	TRBJ2-7	.	TRBV18	.
CASSLGAAPLHF	TGTGCCAGCAGCTTGGGTGCGGCACCCCTCCACTTT	TRBJ1-6	.	TRBV7-9	.
CASSMFGHTYYEQYF	TGTGCCAGCAGCATGTTCGGACATACGTACTACGAGCAGTACTTC	TRBJ2-7	.	TRBV27	.
CASSFLDGYTF	TGTGCCAGCAGCTTTCTGGACGGCTACACCTTC	TRBJ1-2	few	TRBV13	.
CSVRTSNQPQHF	TGCAGCGTTCGTACTAGCAATCAGCCCCAGCATTTT	TRBJ1-5	few	TRBV29-1	.
CASSIIDTEAFF	TGTGCCAGCAGTATCATCGACACTGAAGCTTTCTTT	TRBJ1-1	.	TRBV7-9	.
CASSLGQSFYEQYF	TGCGCCAGCAGCTTGGGACAGTCATTTTACGAGCAGTACTTC	TRBJ2-7	.	TRBV5-1	.
CASSLISGGAVETQYF	TGTGCCAGCAGCCTGATTAGCGGGGGAGCTGTAGAGACCCAGTACTTC	TRBJ2-5	.	TRBV5-5	TRBD2
CASSLAGSGGYTF	TGTGCCAGCAGCTTAGCAGGATCTGGCGGCTACACCTTC	TRBJ1-2	.	TRBV7-9	.
CAWNTGTGTTGELFF	TGTGCCTGGAACACCGGGACAGGGACGACCGGGGAGCTGTTTTTT	TRBJ2-2	.	TRBV30	TRBD1
CASSLGVRGLTQYF	TGTGCCAGCAGCTTAGGGGTGAGGGGTCTTACGCAGTATTTT	TRBJ2-3	.	TRBV11-3	.
CASSQDESSYEQYF	TGTGCCAGCAGCCAGGACGAGAGCTCCTACGAGCAGTACTTC	TRBJ2-7	.	TRBV9	.
CATSRDPGANYGYTF	TGTGCCACCAGCAGAGACCCCGGGGCTAACTATGGCTACACCTTC	TRBJ1-2	.	TRBV15	.
CATSRTQDGYTF	TGTGCCACCAGCAGAACGCAGGATGGCTACACCTTC	TRBJ1-2	.	TRBV15	.
CASSQNQAGHRYF	TGTGCCAGCAGCCAAAACCAAGCGGGGCATCGGTACTTC	TRBJ2-5	few	TRBV14	TRBD2
CASSSRLADTQYF	TGTGCCAGCAGCTCCCGACTAGCGGATACGCAGTATTTT	TRBJ2-3	once	TRBV11-3	TRBD2
CAWMDWDGYTF	TGTGCCTGGATGGACTGGGACGGCTACACCTTC	TRBJ1-2	.	TRBV30	.
CAWSSNNEQFF	TGTGCCTGGAGTTCTAACAATGAGCAGTTCTTC	TRBJ2-1	.	TRBV30	.
CASSLSGGARGTQYF	TGTGCCAGCAGTTTAAGCGGGGGGGCCCGCGGTACGCAGTATTTT	TRBJ2-3	.	TRBV27	TRBD2
CAWSGGGGETQYF	TGTGCCTGGAGCGGAGGGGGCGGCGAGACCCAGTACTTC	TRBJ2-5	.	TRBV30	.
CASRAGILAGNTIYF	TGTGCCAGCAGGGCAGGGATTCTAGCTGGAAACACCATATATTTT	TRBJ1-3	.	TRBV6-5	.
CASSSEAEAFF	TGCGCCAGCAGCTCAGAAGCCGAAGCTTTCTTT	TRBJ1-1	.	TRBV5-1	.
CASIPGQGYSGANVLTF	TGTGCCAGCATCCCGGGACAGGGGTACTCTGGGGCCAACGTCCTGACTTTC	TRBJ2-6	.	TRBV7-2	TRBD1
CASSMWGATNYGYTF	TGTGCCAGTAGTATGTGGGGGGCGACTAACTATGGCTACACCTTC	TRBJ1-2	.	TRBV19	.
CASRDTTGSGELFF	TGTGCCAGCAGGGACACCACGGGGTCCGGGGAGCTGTTTTTT	TRBJ2-2	few	TRBV2	.
CASSLRGYEQYF	TGTGCCAGCAGCTTAAGGGGCTACGAGCAGTACTTC	TRBJ2-7	few	TRBV7-2	.